The present T cell receptor beta chain was sequenced within a study of human T cells and chemical hapten exposure. This clonotype was seen ten or more times. Time point denoted: patch test 3, about 24 weeks after DPC sensitization. Treatment defined: therapeutic diphenylcyclopropenone sensitization with weekly scalp DPC. The library put unique molecular identifiers onto individual cDNA molecules. Authors' methods: Counts of TCRs in each sample centred on a median of around 100,000 and extended from around 25,000 to 690,000. TCRdb re-called the RACE reads through MiXCR, storing one row per CDR3 protein. TCRdb's processing, not the authors' own work, is the source of the V and J calls. The table shows over 55,000 distinct CDR3 sequences, with roughly 10% occurring only once. Sample: whole blood, taken in connection with sensitization to the hapten diphenylcyclopropenone (DPC). This clonotype originated in a woman aged 45-60 years with alopecia areata. Some clones in this sample may be carry-over from other donors' samples.

The CDR3 nucleotides are TGTGCCAGCAGCTTAGCCTTTGGGGGGCAGGGCTACTCACCCCTCCACTTT. It translates to CASSLAFGGQGYSPLHF. The chain combines TRBV7-8 with TRBJ1-6, with D maybe TRBD1 (6 bases). This CDR3 has 17 amino acids. Trimming left V 0 bases short and J 10 bases short, with 19 bases between. CDR1 is SGHVS and CDR2 is FQNEAQ in the germline V gene.